This T cell receptor beta chain was sequenced for a study of shared clonotypes between healthy human individuals. General study points: Large sequencing depth failed to make sorted-subset sequencing complete, rarefaction showed. It was anticipated that sequencing depth would influence how many clonotypes donors shared.

TCRdb's table, derived via immunoSEQ multiplex PCR, lists solely in-frame clones and lacks some. The sample includes about 1,500,000 clones, around 97% of them seen just once. J was trimmed by 3 bases and V by 6 bases; bases with no gene match: 6. Germline lookup yields CDR1 SGHRS and CDR2 YFSETQ. The CDR3 is 16 residues long. A single count supports this clone. What it binds is not known. Healthy HIV-negative adults with no recent acute infections or vaccinations were recruited as donors. The chain joins TRBV5-1 to TRBJ2-1; TRBD2 agrees at 13 bases. This receptor was obtained from a man younger than 45 in good health. Sequenced material: naive CD4+ T cells sorted from blood. Subset reported: CD45RA+ positively selected. The CDR3 reads CASKRTSGSNYNEQFF. CDR3 sequence (DNA): TGCGCCAGCAAGCGGACTAGCGGGAGCAACTACAATGAGCAGTTCTTC.